This entry describes one TCR beta chain. Its target is not known. The entry originates in a study of T cell responses to AZD1222 COVID-19 vaccine. Study overall: Pooled together were second doses at about 4 or about 12 weeks.

General study findings and limits: Donors in the cohort were predominantly white British and more often female, and clonal diversity was possibly underestimated. Only a handful of AZD1222 recipients tested seropositive at baseline.

The repertoire was sequenced with immunoSEQ multiplex PCR; TCRdb's copy has only in-frame clones and lacks some. The profile shows 150,000 or so clones, 80% to 95% of them singletons. The sequences come from peripheral blood, collected on day 0 of AZD1222 vaccination. The clonotype was recovered from an adult in good health.

The CDR3 loop is CASIQNYEQYF. CDR3 coding DNA: TGTGCCTCGATCCAGAACTACGAGCAGTACTTC. The chain is built from TRBV28 and TRBJ2-7; no definite D call. Germline CDR1 MDHEN, CDR2 SYDVKM. Trimming left V 11 bases short and J 3 bases short, with 11 bases between. The CDR3 sequence is 11 residues long.